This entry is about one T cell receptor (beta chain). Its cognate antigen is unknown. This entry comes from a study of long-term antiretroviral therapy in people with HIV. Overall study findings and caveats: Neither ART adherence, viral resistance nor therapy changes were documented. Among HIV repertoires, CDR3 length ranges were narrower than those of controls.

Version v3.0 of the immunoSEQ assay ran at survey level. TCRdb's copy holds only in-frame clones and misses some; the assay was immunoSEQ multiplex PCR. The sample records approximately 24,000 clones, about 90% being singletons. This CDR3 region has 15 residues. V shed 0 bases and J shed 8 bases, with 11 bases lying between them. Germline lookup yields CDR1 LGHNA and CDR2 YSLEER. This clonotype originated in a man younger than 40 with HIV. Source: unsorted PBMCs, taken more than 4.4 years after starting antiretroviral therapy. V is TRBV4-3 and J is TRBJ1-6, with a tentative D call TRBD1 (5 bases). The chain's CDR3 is CASSQDPGSDSPLHF. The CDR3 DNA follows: TGCGCCAGCAGCCAAGATCCAGGGAGCGATTCACCCCTCCACTTT.